The 26 T cell receptor beta chains presented below share a single source sample, sequenced in a study of PD-L1 blockade in urothelial cancer. Repertoires were generated with immunoSEQ multiplex PCR, while TCRdb's copy carries only in-frame clones and drops some. The profile shows 85,000 to 95,000 clones, roughly 90% of them singletons. Time point indicated: pretreatment peripheral blood. The sample here was PBMCs, taken around atezolizumab (anti-PD-L1) treatment. The receptors stem from a man aged 60 to 75 with urothelial cancer.

The chain carries TRBV6-1 and TRBJ2-2; a weak D match, TRBD2 (5 bases). The CDR3 has 14 residues. Germline CDR1 and CDR2: MNHNS and SASEGT. V lost 1 base and J lost 7, with 10 bases in between. DNA of the CDR3: TGTGCCAGCAGTGAAGGTCCTAGCAGCGGGGAGCTGTTTTTT. Its translation is CASSEGPSSGELFF.

The chain joins TRBV29-1 to TRBJ1-5; the D gene is possibly TRBD1 (6 bases). This CDR3 region has 14 residues. Trimming shortened V by 7 bases and J by 7 bases, and 20 bases separated the two germline ends. Germline CDR1 is SQVTM and CDR2 is ANQGSEA. The CDR3 DNA is TGCAGCGCCAGGGGCCCTGGATTAAACCAGCCCCAGCATTTT. This gives the protein CSARGPGLNQPQHF. Based on the CDR3 plus reference TRBV29-1 and TRBJ1-5, the full variable domain is SAVISQKPSRDICQRGTSLTIQCQVDSQVTMMFWYRQQPGQSLTLIATANQGSEATYESGFVIDKFPISRPNLTFSTLTVSNMSPEDSSIYLCSARGPGLNQPQHFGDGTRLSIL.

This clone was counted a single time. This rearrangement joins TRBV4-1 to TRBJ2-7; 9 bases match TRBD1. Germline CDR1 reads MGHRA; CDR2 reads YSYEKL. The CDR3 has 19 residues. V shed 4 bases, J shed 0 bases, and the junction held 16 bases outside the gene matches. DNA for the CDR3: TGCGCCAGCAGCCGCGAACACGTCCCAGGGACAGGGAGCTCCTACGAGCAGTACTTC. This encodes CASSREHVPGTGSSYEQYF.

This sequence joins TRBV7-2 and TRBJ1-1, with 7 bases that match TRBD1. The germline gives CDR1 SGHTA, CDR2 FQGNSA. J gave up 1 base and V 5 bases, and 4 bases lay outside the gene matches. This CDR3 is 14 amino acids long. CDR3 DNA sequence: TGTGCCAGCAGCCCATGGACAGGGAACACTGAAGCTTTCTTT. Its protein is CASSPWTGNTEAFF.

The chain has TRBV7-2 and TRBJ2-1; TRBD2 might be the D (6 bases). With 1 base removed from V and 9 bases from J, the gap between germline ends came to 13 bases. Per the germline V gene, CDR1 is SGHTA and CDR2 is FQGNSA. The CDR3 has 14 amino acids. The CDR3 nucleotides are TGTGCCAGCAGCTTAGAACGGGTTAGCGGTGAGCAGTTCTTC. Protein product: CASSLERVSGEQFF.

The count of this clone is one. The gene calls are TRBV2 and TRBJ2-3, with D possibly matching TRBD2 (7 bases). There are 15 residues in the CDR3. Looked up from germline, CDR1 is SNHLY and CDR2 is FYNNEI. V dropped 6 bases and J dropped 1 base, with 14 bases sitting between them. This CDR3 is CASSWGGVGTDTQYF. The DNA of the CDR3 is TGTGCCAGCAGCTGGGGGGGCGTCGGCACAGATACGCAGTATTTT.

The count of this clone is one. The chain has TRBV5-1 and TRBJ2-7, with D possibly matching TRBD2 (5 bases). Germline CDR1 is SGHRS and CDR2 is YFSETQ. The CDR3 consists of 15 residues. The V gene lost 2 bases and the J gene lost 1 base, with 13 bases spanning the gap. The CDR3 region is CASSLEGSPSYEQYF. In nucleotides, the CDR3 is TGCGCCAGCAGCTTAGAGGGAAGCCCTTCCTACGAGCAGTACTTC.

The chain has TRBV4-3 and TRBJ2-2; unclear D gene. The CDR3 has 15 residues. Trimming removed 0 bases at V and 3 bases at J, with 8 bases between. Germline V gene lookup returns CDR1 LGHNA and CDR2 YSLEER. Here the CDR3 DNA reads TGCGCCAGCAGCCAAGATCTAACGTACACCGGGGAGCTGTTTTTT. Translating gives CASSQDLTYTGELFF.

V and J are TRBV9 and TRBJ2-1; perhaps TRBD1 as D (5 bases). V was clipped by 0 bases and J by 2 bases, with 9 bases between them. Germline loops: CDR1 SGDLS, CDR2 YYNGEE. There are 15 residues in the CDR3. The CDR3 DNA reads as TGTGCCAGCAGCGTAGCGGAGACAGCCTACAATGAGCAGTTCTTC. It codes for CASSVAETAYNEQFF.

V is TRBV4-1 and J is TRBJ2-5, with TRBD1 matching over 7 bases. CDR3 size: 14 residues. The ends lost 0 bases at V and 4 bases at J; junction bases unmatched: 2. Per germline, CDR1 MGHRA and CDR2 YSYEKL. The DNA for the CDR3 is TGCGCCAGCAGCCAAGAAAACAGGGGAGAGACCCAGTACTTC. Translating it yields CASSQENRGETQYF.

This chain joins TRBV7-2 and TRBJ2-5, with D perhaps matching TRBD1 (6 bases). The CDR3 is made up of 16 amino acids. Looked up from germline, CDR1 is SGHTA and CDR2 is FQGNSA. The germline V and J ends were trimmed by 2 bases and 4 bases, with 17 bases remaining between them. The CDR3 DNA reads as TGTGCCAGCAGCTTAACTAGGGGGAAGGGCGGAGAGACCCAGTACTTC. Encoded protein: CASSLTRGKGGETQYF.

The chain carries TRBV9 and TRBJ2-7, with 7 bases lining up with TRBD2. The CDR3 runs to 15 residues. Germline V gene data show CDR1 as SGDLS and CDR2 as YYNGEE. Trimming at V came to 4 bases and at J to 5 bases, leaving 12 bases not matched to a gene. The CDR3 sequence: CASSSEPSGANEQYF. For the CDR3, the DNA is TGTGCCAGCAGCTCAGAGCCTAGCGGAGCTAACGAGCAGTACTTC. Using reference TRBV9 and TRBJ2-7 for the parts outside the CDR3, the full variable domain is DSGVTQTPKHLITATGQRVTLRCSPRSGDLSVYWYQQSLDQGLQFLIQYYNGEERAKGNILERFSAQQFPDLHSELNLSSLELGDSALYFCASSSEPSGANEQYFGPGTRLTVT.

V gene TRBV6-1 combines with J gene TRBJ2-3; possible D gene TRBD2, 6 bases. The CDR3 is 14 residues long. The ends were cut back, 5 bases at V and 2 bases at J, with 11 bases in the middle. Germline assignment: CDR1 MNHNS and CDR2 SASEGT. The CDR3 protein is CASSFSGYTDTQYF. CDR3 DNA sequence: TGTGCCAGCAGTTTCAGCGGGTACACAGATACGCAGTATTTT.

The gene calls are TRBV7-2 and TRBJ2-5; TRBD2 matches at 8 bases. J gave up 2 bases and V 0 bases, and 5 bases lay outside the gene matches. This CDR3 has 16 residues. Germline-derived CDR1 and CDR2 are SGHTA and FQGNSA. CDR3 DNA: TGTGCCAGCAGCTTAGCTGGCGGGAGGACACAAGAGACCCAGTACTTC. The encoded protein is CASSLAGGRTQETQYF.

This clone was observed a single time. The chain couples TRBV6-1 to TRBJ2-2; D is possibly TRBD2 (6 bases). Germline lookup yields CDR1 MNHNS and CDR2 SASEGT. The CDR3 is 14 amino acids. Trimming cost V 10 bases and J 5 bases, with 17 bases left between them. In DNA, the CDR3 is TGTGCCACTTCCTTGGGGGGAGGAACCGGGGAGCTGTTTTTT. Translated, it gives CATSLGGGTGELFF.

The rearrangement joins TRBV28 to TRBJ2-7; no definite D call. The CDR3 contains 14 residues. The V end was cut by 7 bases, the J end by 3 bases, with 16 bases between. CDR1 and CDR2 (germline): MDHEN, SYDVKM. CDR3 nucleotides: TGTGCCAGCAACAGCCCTTCCTACTTCTACGAGCAGTACTTC. It translates to CASNSPSYFYEQYF.

This sequence joins TRBV25-1 and TRBJ2-7; TRBD1 might be the D (5 bases). There are 15 residues in the CDR3. Germline CDR1 MGHDK, CDR2 SYGVNS. Trimming took 1 base from V and 2 from J, leaving 12 bases between them. The CDR3 DNA is TGTGCCAGCAGTGAATCGAAGACAGTGACCTACGAGCAGTACTTC. This codes for CASSESKTVTYEQYF.

The chain employs TRBV7-2 and TRBJ2-1, with D perhaps TRBD2 (6 bases). Germline CDR1 and CDR2: SGHTA and FQGNSA. The CDR3 has 14 residues. The V end lost 3 bases, the J end lost 5 bases, and 11 bases lay between the germline ends. The CDR3 sequence: CASSFGAGDNEQFF. The CDR3 DNA reads TGTGCCAGCAGCTTCGGAGCGGGCGACAATGAGCAGTTCTTC.

V is TRBV4-2 and J is TRBJ2-2; 7 nucleotides match TRBD1. Per the germline V gene, CDR1 is LGHNA and CDR2 is YNFKEQ. V lost 0 bases, J lost 2 bases, and 6 bases stayed unmatched. The CDR3 consists of 17 residues. The DNA for the CDR3 is TGTGCCAGCAGCCAAGAAACGAGGGGGCGAAACACCGGGGAGCTGTTTTTT. It yields the protein CASSQETRGRNTGELFF.

This chain joins TRBV4-2 and TRBJ2-3; 9 nucleotides align to TRBD2. The CDR3 has 16 amino acids. V lost 0 bases, J lost 2 bases, and 3 bases stayed unmatched. The germline gives CDR1 LGHNA, CDR2 YNFKEQ. CDR3 sequence (DNA): TGTGCCAGCAGCCAAGATCGCGGGGGGGCCACAGATACGCAGTATTTT. Translated: CASSQDRGGATDTQYF.

J is TRBJ2-7 and V is TRBV5-1, with TRBD1 identical over 7 bases. With 4 bases clipped from V and 4 bases from J, the junction kept 17 bases outside the gene matches. From germline, CDR1 is SGHRS and CDR2 YFSETQ. This CDR3 is 17 amino acids long. The CDR3 sequence: CASSKGSTGTVRYEQYF. The CDR3 region has the DNA TGCGCCAGCAGCAAGGGATCCACCGGGACAGTTCGATACGAGCAGTACTTC.

CDR3 loop: CASSLANGQGNNEQFF. In DNA, the CDR3 is TGTGCCAGCAGCTTGGCCAACGGACAGGGTAACAATGAGCAGTTCTTC. The chain has TRBV5-4 and TRBJ2-1; 8 bases align to TRBD1. Germline CDR1 is SGHNT and CDR2 is YYREEE (reference sequence). With V trimmed by 0 bases and J by 5 bases, 7 bases remained unmatched. This CDR3 region has 16 residues.

V and J are TRBV5-1 and TRBJ2-1; D uncertain. CDR1 SGHRS and CDR2 YFSETQ come from the germline V gene. The CDR3 has 16 residues. V was cut by 0 bases and J by 0 bases, with 10 bases left in between. CDR3 DNA sequence: TGCGCCAGCAGCTTGGTTCCCGGTACCTCCTACAATGAGCAGTTCTTC. This sequence encodes CASSLVPGTSYNEQFF. The whole variable domain, filled in from reference TRBV5-1 and TRBJ2-1, reads KAGVTQTPRYLIKTRGQQVTLSCSPISGHRSVSWYQQTPGQGLQFLFEYFSETQRNKGNFPGRFSGRQFSNSRSEMNVSTLELGDSALYLCASSLVPGTSYNEQFFGPGTRLTVL.

This rearrangement joins TRBV6-1 to TRBJ2-3, with TRBD2 identical over 9 bases. Germline V CDR1 and CDR2: MNHNS, SASEGT. The ends lost 4 bases at V and 2 bases at J; junction bases unmatched: 7. CDR3 length equals 16 residues. The CDR3 is CASSVVAGGHTDTQYF. The CDR3 region has the DNA TGTGCCAGCAGTGTCGTGGCGGGGGGGCACACAGATACGCAGTATTTT.

The gene calls are TRBV9 and TRBJ2-7; TRBD1 matches 7 bases. There are 13 residues in the CDR3. Trimming cost V 3 bases and J 1 base; bases outside gene matches: 1. CDR1 is SGDLS, CDR2 YYNGEE, per germline. In DNA, the CDR3 is TGTGCCAGCAGCGGCAGGGGGTCCTACGAGCAGTACTTC. Its protein product is CASSGRGSYEQYF.

This chain joins TRBV28 and TRBJ2-5; TRBD1 agrees at 10 bases. V lost 2 bases and J lost 5; bases outside the gene matches: 8. The CDR3 is made up of 16 amino acids. Looked up from germline, CDR1 is MDHEN and CDR2 is SYDVKM. Here the CDR3 reads CASSLPGTGADETQYF. CDR3 coding DNA: TGTGCCAGCAGTTTACCCGGGACAGGGGCGGATGAGACCCAGTACTTC.